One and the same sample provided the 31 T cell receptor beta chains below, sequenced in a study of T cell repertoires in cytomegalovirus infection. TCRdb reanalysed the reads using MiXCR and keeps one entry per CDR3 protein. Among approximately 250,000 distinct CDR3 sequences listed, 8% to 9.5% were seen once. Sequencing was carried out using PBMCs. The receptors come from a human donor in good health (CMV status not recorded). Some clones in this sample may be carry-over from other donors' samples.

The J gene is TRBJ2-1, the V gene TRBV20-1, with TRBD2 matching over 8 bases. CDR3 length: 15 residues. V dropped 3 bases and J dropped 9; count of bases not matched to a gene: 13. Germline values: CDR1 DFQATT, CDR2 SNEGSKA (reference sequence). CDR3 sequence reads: CSASGGGPRGGEQFF. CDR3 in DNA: TGCAGTGCTAGTGGGGGGGGCCCCCGGGGGGGTGAGCAGTTCTTC.

CDR3 region: CASSVVGYGYTF. The CDR3 nucleotides are TGTGCCAGCAGCGTTGTCGGCTATGGCTACACCTTC. This chain uses TRBV14 with TRBJ1-2; D is unclear. The CDR3 runs 12 residues. Trimming left V 5 bases short and J 4 bases short, with 8 bases between. The V gene's germline CDR1 is SGHDN and CDR2 FVKESK.

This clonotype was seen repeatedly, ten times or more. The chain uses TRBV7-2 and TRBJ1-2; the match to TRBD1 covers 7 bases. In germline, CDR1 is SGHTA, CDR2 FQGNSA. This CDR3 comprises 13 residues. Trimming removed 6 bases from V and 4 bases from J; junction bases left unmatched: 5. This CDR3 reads CASSNRGGYGYTF. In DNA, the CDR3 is TGTGCCAGCAGTAACAGGGGCGGCTATGGCTACACCTTC.

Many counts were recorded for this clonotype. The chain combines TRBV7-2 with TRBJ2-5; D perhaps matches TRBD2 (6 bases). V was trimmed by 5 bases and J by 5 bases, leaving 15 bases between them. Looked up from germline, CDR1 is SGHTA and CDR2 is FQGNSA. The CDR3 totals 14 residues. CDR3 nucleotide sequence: TGTGCCAGCAGCCCCGGGGCAGGGAGGGAGACCCAGTACTTC. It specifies CASSPGAGRETQYF.

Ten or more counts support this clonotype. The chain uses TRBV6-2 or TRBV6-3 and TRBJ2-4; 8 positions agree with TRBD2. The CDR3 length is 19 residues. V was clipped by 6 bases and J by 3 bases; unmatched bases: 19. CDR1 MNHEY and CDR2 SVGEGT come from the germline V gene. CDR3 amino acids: CASSGPSHMRGAGKNIQYF. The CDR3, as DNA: TGTGCCAGCAGCGGACCCTCTCATATGCGGGGGGCGGGCAAAAACATTCAGTACTTC.

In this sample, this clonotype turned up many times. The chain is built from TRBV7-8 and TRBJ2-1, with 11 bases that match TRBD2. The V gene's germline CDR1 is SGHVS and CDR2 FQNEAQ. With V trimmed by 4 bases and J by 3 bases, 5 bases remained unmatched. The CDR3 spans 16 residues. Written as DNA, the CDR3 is TGTGCCAGCAGCTCGACCGGGACTAGCGGCTACAATGAGCAGTTCTTC. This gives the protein CASSSTGTSGYNEQFF.

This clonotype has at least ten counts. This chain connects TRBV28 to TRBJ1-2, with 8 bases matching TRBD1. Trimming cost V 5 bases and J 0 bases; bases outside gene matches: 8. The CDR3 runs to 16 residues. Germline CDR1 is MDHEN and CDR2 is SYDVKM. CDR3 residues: CASSPFGTGSNYGYTF. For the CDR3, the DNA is TGTGCCAGCAGTCCTTTTGGGACAGGTTCTAACTATGGCTACACCTTC.

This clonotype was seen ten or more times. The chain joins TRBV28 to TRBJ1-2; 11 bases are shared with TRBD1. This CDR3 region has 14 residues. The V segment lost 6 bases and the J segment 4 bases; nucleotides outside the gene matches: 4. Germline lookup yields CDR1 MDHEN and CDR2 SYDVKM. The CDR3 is CASRDRGQAYGYTF. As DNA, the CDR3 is TGTGCCAGCAGGGACAGGGGGCAGGCCTATGGCTACACCTTC.

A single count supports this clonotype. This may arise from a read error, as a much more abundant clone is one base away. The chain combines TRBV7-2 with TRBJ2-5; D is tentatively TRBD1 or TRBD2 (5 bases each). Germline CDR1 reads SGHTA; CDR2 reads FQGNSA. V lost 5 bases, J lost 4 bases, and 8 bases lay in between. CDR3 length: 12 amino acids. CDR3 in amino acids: CTSSRDRETQYF. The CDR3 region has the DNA TGTACCAGCAGCCGGGACCGAGAGACCCAGTACTTC.

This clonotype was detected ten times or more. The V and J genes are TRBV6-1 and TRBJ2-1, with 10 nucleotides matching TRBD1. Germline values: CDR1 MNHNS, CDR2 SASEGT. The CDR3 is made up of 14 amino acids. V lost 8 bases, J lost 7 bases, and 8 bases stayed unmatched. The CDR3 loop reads CASETGQGGNEQFF. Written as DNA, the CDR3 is TGTGCCAGCGAGACCGGACAGGGGGGGAATGAGCAGTTCTTC.

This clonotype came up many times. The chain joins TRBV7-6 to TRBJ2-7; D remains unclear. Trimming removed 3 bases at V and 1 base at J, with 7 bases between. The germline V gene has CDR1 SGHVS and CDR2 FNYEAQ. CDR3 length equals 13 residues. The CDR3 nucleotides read TGTGCCAGCAGCTTTGCGGAATCCTACGAGCAGTACTTC. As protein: CASSFAESYEQYF.

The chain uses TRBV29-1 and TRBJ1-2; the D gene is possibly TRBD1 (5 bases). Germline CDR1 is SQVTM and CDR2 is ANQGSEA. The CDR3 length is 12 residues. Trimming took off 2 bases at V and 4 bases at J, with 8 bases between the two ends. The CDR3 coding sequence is TGCAGCGTTGAATTTGGGGGCTATGGCTACACCTTC. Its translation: CSVEFGGYGYTF. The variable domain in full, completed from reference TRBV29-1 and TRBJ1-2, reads SAVISQKPSRDICQRGTSLTIQCQVDSQVTMMFWYRQQPGQSLTLIATANQGSEATYESGFVIDKFPISRPNLTFSTLTVSNMSPEDSSIYLCSVEFGGYGYTFGSGTRLTVV.

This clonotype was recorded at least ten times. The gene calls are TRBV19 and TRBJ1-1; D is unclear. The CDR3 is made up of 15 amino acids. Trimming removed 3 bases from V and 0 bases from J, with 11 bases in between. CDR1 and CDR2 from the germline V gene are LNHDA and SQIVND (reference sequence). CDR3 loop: CASSIGGILNTEAFF. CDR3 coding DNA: TGTGCCAGTAGTATTGGAGGAATCTTGAACACTGAAGCTTTCTTT.

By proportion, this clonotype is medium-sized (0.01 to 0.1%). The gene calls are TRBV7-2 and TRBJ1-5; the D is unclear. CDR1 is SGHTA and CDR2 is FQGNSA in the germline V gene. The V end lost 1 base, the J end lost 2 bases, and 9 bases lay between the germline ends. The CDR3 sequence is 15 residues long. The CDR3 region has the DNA TGTGCCAGCAGCTTAGTAGGGTTGGGCAATCAGCCCCAGCATTTT. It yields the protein CASSLVGLGNQPQHF.

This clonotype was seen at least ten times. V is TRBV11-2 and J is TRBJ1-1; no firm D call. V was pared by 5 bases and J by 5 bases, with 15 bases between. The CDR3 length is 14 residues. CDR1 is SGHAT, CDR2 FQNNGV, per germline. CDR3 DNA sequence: TGTGCCAGCAGCCCTACGGATTTACGGACTGAAGCTTTCTTT. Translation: CASSPTDLRTEAFF.

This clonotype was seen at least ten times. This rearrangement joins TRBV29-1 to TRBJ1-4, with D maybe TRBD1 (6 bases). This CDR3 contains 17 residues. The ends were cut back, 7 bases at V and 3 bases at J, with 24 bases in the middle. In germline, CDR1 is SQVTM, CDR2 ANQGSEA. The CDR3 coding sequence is TGCAGCGCCCGTACAGGGAACCTTCTTTCGGCTAATGAAAAACTGTTTTTT. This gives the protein CSARTGNLLSANEKLFF.

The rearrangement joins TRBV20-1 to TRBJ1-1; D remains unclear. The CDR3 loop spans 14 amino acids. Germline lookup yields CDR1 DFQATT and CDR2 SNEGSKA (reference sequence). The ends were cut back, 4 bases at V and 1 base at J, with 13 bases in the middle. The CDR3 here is CSAIRDITNTEAFF. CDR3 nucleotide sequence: TGCAGTGCTATCCGTGACATAACGAACACTGAAGCTTTCTTT.

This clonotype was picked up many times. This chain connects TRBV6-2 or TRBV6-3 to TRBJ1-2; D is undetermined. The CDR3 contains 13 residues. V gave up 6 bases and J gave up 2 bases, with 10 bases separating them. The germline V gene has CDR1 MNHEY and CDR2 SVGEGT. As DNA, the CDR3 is TGTGCCAGCAGCTCGGACGGGAACTATGGCTACACCTTC. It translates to CASSSDGNYGYTF.

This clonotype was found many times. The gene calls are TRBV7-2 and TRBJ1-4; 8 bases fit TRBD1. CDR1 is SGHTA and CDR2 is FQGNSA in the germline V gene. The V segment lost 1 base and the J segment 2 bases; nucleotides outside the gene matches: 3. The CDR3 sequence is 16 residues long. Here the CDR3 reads CASSLGQGATNEKLFF. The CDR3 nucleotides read TGTGCCAGCAGCTTAGGGCAGGGGGCGACTAATGAAAAACTGTTTTTT.

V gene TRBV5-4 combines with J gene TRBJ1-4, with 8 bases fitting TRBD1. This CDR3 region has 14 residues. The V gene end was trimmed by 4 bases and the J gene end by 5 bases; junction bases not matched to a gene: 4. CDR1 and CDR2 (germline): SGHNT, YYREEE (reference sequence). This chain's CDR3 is CASSGTGRNEKLFF. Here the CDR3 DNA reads TGTGCCAGCAGCGGGACAGGCCGCAATGAAAAACTGTTTTTT.

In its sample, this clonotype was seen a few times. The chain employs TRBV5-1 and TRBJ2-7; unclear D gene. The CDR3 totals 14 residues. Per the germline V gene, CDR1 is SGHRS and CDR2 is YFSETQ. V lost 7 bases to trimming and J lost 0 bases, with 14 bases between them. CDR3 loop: CASRVTPSSYEQYF. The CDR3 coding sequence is TGCGCCAGCCGCGTGACCCCGAGCTCCTACGAGCAGTACTTC. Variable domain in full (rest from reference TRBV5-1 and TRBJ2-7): KAGVTQTPRYLIKTRGQQVTLSCSPISGHRSVSWYQQTPGQGLQFLFEYFSETQRNKGNFPGRFSGRQFSNSRSEMNVSTLELGDSALYLCASRVTPSSYEQYFGPGTRLTVT.

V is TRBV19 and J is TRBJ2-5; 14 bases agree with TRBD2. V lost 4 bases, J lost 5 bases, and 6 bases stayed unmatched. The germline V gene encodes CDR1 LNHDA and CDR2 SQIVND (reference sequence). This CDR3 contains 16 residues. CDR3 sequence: CASSTGLAGGGETQYF. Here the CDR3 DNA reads TGTGCCAGTAGTACCGGACTAGCGGGGGGAGGTGAGACCCAGTACTTC.

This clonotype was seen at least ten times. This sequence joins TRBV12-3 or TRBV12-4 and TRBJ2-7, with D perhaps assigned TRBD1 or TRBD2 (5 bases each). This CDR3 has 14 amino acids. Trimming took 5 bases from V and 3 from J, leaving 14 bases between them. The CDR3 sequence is CASSPRDGFYEQYF. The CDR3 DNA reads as TGTGCCAGCAGTCCCCGGGACGGATTCTACGAGCAGTACTTC.

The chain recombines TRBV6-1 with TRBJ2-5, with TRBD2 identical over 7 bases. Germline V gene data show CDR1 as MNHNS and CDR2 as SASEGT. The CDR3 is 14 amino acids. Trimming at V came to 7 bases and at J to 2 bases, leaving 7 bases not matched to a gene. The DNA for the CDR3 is TGTGCCAGCACTTCAGCGGGACGACAAGAGACCCAGTACTTC. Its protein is CASTSAGRQETQYF.

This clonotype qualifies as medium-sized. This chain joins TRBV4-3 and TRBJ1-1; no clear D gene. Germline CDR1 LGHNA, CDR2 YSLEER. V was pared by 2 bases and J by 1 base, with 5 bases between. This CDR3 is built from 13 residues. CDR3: CASSQIGNTEAFF. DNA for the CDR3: TGCGCCAGCAGCCAAATTGGGAACACTGAAGCTTTCTTT.

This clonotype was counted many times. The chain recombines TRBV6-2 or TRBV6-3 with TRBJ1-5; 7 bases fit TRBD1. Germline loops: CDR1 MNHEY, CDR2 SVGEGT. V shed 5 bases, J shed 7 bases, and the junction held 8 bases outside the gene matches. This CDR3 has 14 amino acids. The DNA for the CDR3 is TGTGCCAGCAGTGAACAGGGGAATCGGCAGCCCCAGCATTTT. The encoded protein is CASSEQGNRQPQHF.

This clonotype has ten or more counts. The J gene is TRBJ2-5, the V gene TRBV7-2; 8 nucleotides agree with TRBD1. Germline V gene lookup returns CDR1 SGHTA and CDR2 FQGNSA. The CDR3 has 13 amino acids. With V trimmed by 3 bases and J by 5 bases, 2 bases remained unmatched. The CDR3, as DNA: TGTGCCAGCAGCTTTACAGGGGGGGAGACCCAGTACTTC. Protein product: CASSFTGGETQYF.

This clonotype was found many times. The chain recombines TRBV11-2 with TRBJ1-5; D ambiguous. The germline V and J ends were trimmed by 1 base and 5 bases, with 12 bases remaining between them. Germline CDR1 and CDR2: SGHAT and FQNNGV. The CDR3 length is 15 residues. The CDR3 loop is CASSLGSDVYQPQHF. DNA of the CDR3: TGTGCCAGCAGCTTAGGCTCAGATGTTTATCAGCCCCAGCATTTT.

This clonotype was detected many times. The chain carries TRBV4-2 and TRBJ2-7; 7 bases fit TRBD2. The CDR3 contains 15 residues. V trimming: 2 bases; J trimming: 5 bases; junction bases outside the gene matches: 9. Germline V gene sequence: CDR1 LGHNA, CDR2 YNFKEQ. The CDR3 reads CASSQPRLAIDEQYF. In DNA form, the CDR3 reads TGTGCCAGCAGCCAACCACGACTAGCTATCGACGAGCAGTACTTC.

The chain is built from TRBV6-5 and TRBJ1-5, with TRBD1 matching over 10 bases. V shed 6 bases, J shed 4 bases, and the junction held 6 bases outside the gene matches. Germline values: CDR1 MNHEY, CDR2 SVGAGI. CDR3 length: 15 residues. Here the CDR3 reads CASSLTGGANQPQHF. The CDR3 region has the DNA TGTGCCAGCAGCCTGACAGGGGGCGCAAATCAGCCCCAGCATTTT.

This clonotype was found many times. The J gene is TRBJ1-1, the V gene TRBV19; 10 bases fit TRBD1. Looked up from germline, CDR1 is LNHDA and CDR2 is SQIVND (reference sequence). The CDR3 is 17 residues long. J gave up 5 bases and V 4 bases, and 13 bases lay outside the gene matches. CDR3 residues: CASSRQGAGFVRTEAFF. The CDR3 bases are TGTGCCAGTAGTAGACAGGGGGCCGGGTTCGTAAGGACTGAAGCTTTCTTT.